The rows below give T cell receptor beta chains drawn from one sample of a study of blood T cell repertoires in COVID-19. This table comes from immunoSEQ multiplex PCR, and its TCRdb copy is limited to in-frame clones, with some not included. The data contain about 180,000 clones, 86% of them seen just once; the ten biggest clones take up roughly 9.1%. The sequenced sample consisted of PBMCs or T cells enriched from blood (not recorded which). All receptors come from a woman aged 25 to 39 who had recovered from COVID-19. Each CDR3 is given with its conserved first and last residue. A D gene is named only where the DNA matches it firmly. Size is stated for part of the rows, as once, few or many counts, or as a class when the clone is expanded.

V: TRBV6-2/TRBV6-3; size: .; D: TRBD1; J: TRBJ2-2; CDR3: CASSSPGQGNTGELFF; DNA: TGTGCCAGCAGCTCGCCGGGACAGGGGAACACCGGGGAGCTGTTTTTT
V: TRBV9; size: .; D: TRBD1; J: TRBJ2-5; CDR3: CASSQGAGSQETQYF; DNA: TGTGCCAGCAGCCAGGGGGCGGGGAGCCAAGAGACCCAGTACTTC
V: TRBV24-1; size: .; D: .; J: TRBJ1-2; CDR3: CATSDNSYGYTF; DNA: TGTGCCACCAGTGATAACAGCTATGGCTACACCTTC
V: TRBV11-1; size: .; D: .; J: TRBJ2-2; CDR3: CASSLAYPMGSGELFF; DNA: TGTGCCAGCAGCTTAGCTTACCCCATGGGCTCCGGGGAGCTGTTTTTT
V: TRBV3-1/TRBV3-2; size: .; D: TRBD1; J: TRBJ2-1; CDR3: CASSPWTGLKGEQFF; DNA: TGTGCCAGCAGCCCATGGACAGGGTTAAAGGGTGAGCAGTTCTTC
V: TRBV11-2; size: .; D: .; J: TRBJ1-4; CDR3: CASSLSQGREKLFF; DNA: TGTGCCAGCAGCTTGAGTCAGGGAAGGGAAAAACTGTTTTTT
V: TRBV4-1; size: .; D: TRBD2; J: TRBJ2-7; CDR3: CASSYTSGRGYEQYF; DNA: TGCGCCAGCAGTTATACTAGCGGGAGAGGGTACGAGCAGTACTTC
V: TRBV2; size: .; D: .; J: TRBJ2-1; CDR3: CASSAGEEYNEQFF; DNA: TGTGCCAGCAGTGCGGGAGAGGAGTACAATGAGCAGTTCTTC
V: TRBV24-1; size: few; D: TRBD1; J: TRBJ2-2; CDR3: CATSDTGGITGELFF; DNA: TGTGCCACCAGTGACACAGGGGGTATCACCGGGGAGCTGTTTTTT
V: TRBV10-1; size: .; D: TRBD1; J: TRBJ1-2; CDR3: CASSERRDRGRVTTLNYGYTF; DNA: TGCGCCAGCAGTGAGAGAAGGGACAGGGGGCGCGTGACGACCTTAAACTATGGCTACACCTTC
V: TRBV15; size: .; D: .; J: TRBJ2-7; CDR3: CATSRERGSSYEQYF; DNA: TGTGCCACCAGCAGAGAACGGGGAAGCTCCTACGAGCAGTACTTC
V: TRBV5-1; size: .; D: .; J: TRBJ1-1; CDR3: CASSPGGQGRAFF; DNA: TGCGCCAGCAGCCCTGGTGGGCAGGGGAGAGCTTTCTTT
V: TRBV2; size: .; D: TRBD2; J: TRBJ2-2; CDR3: CASSVSGRWGTGELFF; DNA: TGTGCCAGCAGTGTTAGCGGGAGGTGGGGCACCGGGGAGCTGTTTTTT
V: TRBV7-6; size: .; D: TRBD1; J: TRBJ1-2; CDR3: CASSVQGARGYTF; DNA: TGTGCCAGCAGTGTACAGGGGGCGCGGGGCTACACCTTC
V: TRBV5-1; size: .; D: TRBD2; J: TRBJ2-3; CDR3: CASRLAGGPGLTDTQYF; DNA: TGCGCCAGCAGGCTAGCGGGAGGCCCGGGCCTCACAGATACGCAGTATTTT
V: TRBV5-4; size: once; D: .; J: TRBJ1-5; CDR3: CASSRDISEPQHF; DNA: TGTGCCAGCAGCCGAGATATATCGGAGCCCCAGCATTTT
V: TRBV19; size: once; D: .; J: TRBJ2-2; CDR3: CAISRRTDNINTGELFF; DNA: TGTGCCATCAGTAGACGGACAGATAACATTAACACCGGGGAGCTGTTTTTT
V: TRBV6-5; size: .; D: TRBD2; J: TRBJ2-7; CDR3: CASRTSGRSYEQYF; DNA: TGTGCCAGCAGAACTAGCGGGAGGAGTTACGAGCAGTACTTC
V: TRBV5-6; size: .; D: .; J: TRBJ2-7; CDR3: CASSLEPDYEQYF; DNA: TGTGCCAGCAGCTTGGAGCCCGACTACGAGCAGTACTTC
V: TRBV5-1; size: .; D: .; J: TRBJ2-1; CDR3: CASSLDRYNEQFF; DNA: TGCGCCAGCAGCTTGGACAGATACAATGAGCAGTTCTTC
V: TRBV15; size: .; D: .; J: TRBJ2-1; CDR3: CATSRGVYEQFF; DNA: TGTGCCACCAGCAGAGGAGTTTATGAGCAGTTCTTC
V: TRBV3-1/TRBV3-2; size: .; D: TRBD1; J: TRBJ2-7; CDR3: CASSQDRGTGVSGQYF; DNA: TGTGCCAGCAGCCAAGATCGTGGGACAGGGGTGAGTGGGCAGTACTTC
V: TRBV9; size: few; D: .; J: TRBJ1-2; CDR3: CASSPGIYGYTF; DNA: TGTGCCAGCAGCCCCGGGATCTATGGCTACACCTTC
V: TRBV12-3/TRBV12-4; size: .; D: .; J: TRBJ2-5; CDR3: CASRPDWEETQYF; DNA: TGTGCCAGCAGGCCGGACTGGGAAGAGACCCAGTACTTC
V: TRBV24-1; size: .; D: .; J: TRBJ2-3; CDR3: CATSGQVITDTQYF; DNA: TGTGCCACCAGTGGTCAGGTTATCACAGATACGCAGTATTTT
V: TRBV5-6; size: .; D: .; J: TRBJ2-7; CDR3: CASNRGASYHEQYF; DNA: TGTGCCAGCAATAGAGGAGCTAGCTACCACGAGCAGTACTTC
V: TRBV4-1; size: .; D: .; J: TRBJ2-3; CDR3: CASSQTGSGPLGHTQYF; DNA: TGCGCCAGCAGCCAGACAGGAAGCGGACCTCTCGGACATACGCAGTATTTT
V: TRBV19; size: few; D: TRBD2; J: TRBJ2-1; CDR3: CASSLLAGVTYNEQFF; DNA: TGTGCCAGTAGTCTTCTAGCGGGAGTCACCTACAATGAGCAGTTCTTC
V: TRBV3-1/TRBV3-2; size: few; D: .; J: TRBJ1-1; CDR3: CASLGNTEAFF; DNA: TGTGCCAGCCTAGGGAACACTGAAGCTTTCTTT
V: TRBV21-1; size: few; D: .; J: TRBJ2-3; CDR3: CASSKDNHPMRYTQYF; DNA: TGTGCCAGCAGCAAAGACAACCACCCTATGAGGTATACGCAGTATTTT
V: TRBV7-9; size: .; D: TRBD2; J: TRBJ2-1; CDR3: CASPVGMREGIDEQFF; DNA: TGTGCCAGCCCGGTGGGGATGCGGGAGGGCATAGATGAGCAGTTCTTC